This TCR beta chain was recorded in a study of T cell responses to AZD1222 COVID-19 vaccine. Study-wide background: Second doses were pooled across both intervals (about 4 or about 12 weeks).

Trimming left V 0 bases short and J 4 bases short, with 10 bases between. The germline gives CDR1 SGHRS, CDR2 YFSETQ. The CDR3 runs to 15 residues. Study-level results: Possibly, clonal diversity was underestimated; donors were largely white British and included more females. Repertoires in all cases were sampled only once the peak T cell response had passed. Recipients of two AZD1222 doses showed rising Spike-specific TCR breadth and depth.

Repertoires were generated with immunoSEQ multiplex PCR, while TCRdb's copy carries only in-frame clones and drops some. The repertoire holds about 150,000 clones, with around 90% as singletons. Notes on this clone: What it binds is unknown.

The receptor's source is an adult in good health. This chain links TRBV5-1 with TRBJ2-2; possibly TRBD1 for D (5 bases). Material: peripheral blood, obtained on day 0 of AZD1222 vaccination. CDR3 sequence reads: CASSLVATGTGELFF. CDR3 nucleotides: TGCGCCAGCAGCTTGGTGGCCACAGGCACCGGGGAGCTGTTTTTT.